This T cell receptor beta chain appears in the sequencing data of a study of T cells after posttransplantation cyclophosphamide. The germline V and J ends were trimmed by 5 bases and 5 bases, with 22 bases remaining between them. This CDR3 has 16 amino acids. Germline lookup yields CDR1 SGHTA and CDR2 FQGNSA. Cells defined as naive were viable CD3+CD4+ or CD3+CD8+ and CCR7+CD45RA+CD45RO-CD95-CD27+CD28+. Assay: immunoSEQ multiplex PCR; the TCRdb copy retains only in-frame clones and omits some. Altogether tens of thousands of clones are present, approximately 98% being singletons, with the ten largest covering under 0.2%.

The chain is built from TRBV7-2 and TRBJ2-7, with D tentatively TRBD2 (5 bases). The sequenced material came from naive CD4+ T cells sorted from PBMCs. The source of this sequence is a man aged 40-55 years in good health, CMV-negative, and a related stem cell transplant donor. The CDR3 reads CASSPFSKGRRNEQYF. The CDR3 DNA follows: TGTGCCAGCAGCCCGTTTAGCAAGGGAAGGAGGAACGAGCAGTACTTC.